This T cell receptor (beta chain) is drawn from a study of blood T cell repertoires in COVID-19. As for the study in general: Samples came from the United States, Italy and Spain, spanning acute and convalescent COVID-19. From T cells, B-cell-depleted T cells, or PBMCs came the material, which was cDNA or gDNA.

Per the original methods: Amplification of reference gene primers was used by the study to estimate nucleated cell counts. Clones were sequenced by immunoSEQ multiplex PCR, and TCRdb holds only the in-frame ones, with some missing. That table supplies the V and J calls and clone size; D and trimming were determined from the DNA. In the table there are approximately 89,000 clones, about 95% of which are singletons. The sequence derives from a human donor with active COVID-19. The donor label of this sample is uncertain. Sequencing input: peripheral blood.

CDR3 amino acids: CAISEPSGRGNEQFF. The DNA of the CDR3 is TGTGCCATCAGTGAGCCCAGCGGGAGAGGGAATGAGCAGTTCTTC. This chain uses TRBV10-3 with TRBJ2-1, with 8 bases that match TRBD2. Germline loops: CDR1 ENHRY, CDR2 SYGVKD. The length of the CDR3 is 15 residues. The V segment lost 2 bases and the J segment 7 bases; nucleotides outside the gene matches: 7.